The 30 T cell receptor beta chains given below trace back to one sample, sequenced in a study of CD8 T cells in ankylosing spondylitis. General study results and limits: Among TCR beta sequences, a motif of under ten highly homologous variants appeared characteristic of ankylosing spondylitis blood.

Their target antigens are unknown. TCRdb itself ran the 5' RACE reads through MiXCR, one entry per CDR3 protein. The sample lists hundreds of thousands of distinct CDR3 sequences; about 12% were seen once. Sequenced: blood, either unsorted or a sorted T cell fraction (not recorded which). Receptor source: a male donor with ankylosing spondylitis.

Only a few counts were recorded for this clonotype. This chain joins TRBV27 and TRBJ2-1, with 9 bases identical to TRBD1. J gave up 14 bases and V 4 bases, and 6 bases lay outside the gene matches. Germline V lookup: CDR1 MNHEY, CDR2 SMNVEV (reference sequence). This CDR3 has 12 amino acids. The CDR3 nucleotides read TGTGCCAGCAGTTCCCGGGACAGGGCAAAGTTCTTC. Translation gives CASSSRDRAKFF.

The chain is built from TRBV20-1 and TRBJ2-3, with 9 bases matching TRBD2. The J segment lost 2 bases and the V segment lost 3 bases, leaving 21 bases of the junction unmatched. CDR3 length equals 20 residues. The V gene's germline CDR1 is DFQATT and CDR2 SNEGSKA (reference sequence). The CDR3: CSARRYIGLARYQATDTQYF. CDR3 DNA: TGCAGTGCTAGGAGATATATAGGACTAGCGCGATATCAGGCCACAGATACGCAGTATTTT.

This clonotype was observed a few times. The chain has TRBV14 and TRBJ2-1; D unresolved. Trimming stripped 2 bases from V and 8 bases from J, with 7 bases between. This CDR3 comprises 12 residues. The V gene's germline CDR1 is SGHDN and CDR2 FVKESK. CDR3 region: CASSQRRDEQFF. CDR3 coding DNA: TGTGCCAGCAGCCAAAGACGGGATGAGCAGTTCTTC.

This clonotype has more than one count but fewer than ten. This chain joins TRBV6-1 and TRBJ2-1; 10 bases are shared with TRBD2. The V segment lost 7 bases and the J segment 0 bases; nucleotides outside the gene matches: 9. The V gene's germline CDR1 is MNHNS and CDR2 SASEGT. The CDR3 consists of 17 residues. The CDR3 DNA sequence: TGTGCCAGCAAAGGTAGCGGGAGGCGGAGCTCCTACAATGAGCAGTTCTTC. It is translated as CASKGSGRRSSYNEQFF.

V is TRBV29-1 and J is TRBJ1-4; 7 nucleotides match TRBD1. V lost 3 bases, J lost 8 bases, and 3 bases stayed unmatched. Germline assignment: CDR1 SQVTM and CDR2 ANQGSEA. There are 12 residues in the CDR3. The CDR3, as DNA: TGCAGCGTTGAGGGGACAGACGAAAAACTGTTTTTT. Residues: CSVEGTDEKLFF.

The rearrangement joins TRBV7-2 to TRBJ2-7, with no clear D. The germline gives CDR1 SGHTA, CDR2 FQGNSA. The V end lost 1 base, the J end lost 6 bases, and 13 bases lay between the germline ends. The length of the CDR3 is 14 residues. The CDR3 region has the DNA TGTGCCAGCAGCTTAGTATTCACATCGGGCGAGCAGTACTTC. This sequence encodes CASSLVFTSGEQYF.

The V and J genes are TRBV7-2 and TRBJ2-7; TRBD2 aligns across 7 bases. This CDR3 region has 14 residues. Germline lookup yields CDR1 SGHTA and CDR2 FQGNSA. V lost 1 base to trimming and J lost 6 bases; unmatched junction nucleotides: 6. The CDR3 loop reads CASSLGAGLGEQYF. As DNA, the CDR3 is TGTGCCAGCAGCTTAGGAGCGGGGTTGGGCGAGCAGTACTTC.

The chain combines TRBV9 with TRBJ2-7; D remains unclear. Trimming pared 3 bases from V and 3 bases from J, leaving 16 bases between. The CDR3 length is 15 residues. The V gene's germline CDR1 is SGDLS and CDR2 YYNGEE. CDR3 DNA sequence: TGTGCCAGCAGCGGAGCCGGGCAAACCTTCTACGAGCAGTACTTC. It codes for CASSGAGQTFYEQYF.

This clonotype has a handful of counts. This sequence joins TRBV9 and TRBJ2-1; possible D gene TRBD2, 6 bases. Germline CDR1 is SGDLS and CDR2 is YYNGEE. The V end lost 2 bases, the J end lost 12 bases, and 15 bases lay between the germline ends. CDR3 length: 13 amino acids. CDR3 DNA sequence: TGTGCCAGCAGCGTCGCGGAGGGTTGGGGGCAGTTCTTC. Residues: CASSVAEGWGQFF.

The table lists this clonotype with many counts. The chain is built from TRBV4-2 and TRBJ1-2; unclear D gene. Trimming shortened V by 2 bases and J by 2 bases, and 0 bases separated the two germline ends. Germline V CDR1 and CDR2: LGHNA, YNFKEQ. The length of the CDR3 is 11 residues. The CDR3 sequence: CASSQNYGYTF. CDR3 nucleotide sequence: TGTGCCAGCAGCCAAAACTATGGCTACACCTTC.

The rearrangement links TRBV29-1 to TRBJ1-2, with no clear D. From germline, CDR1 is SQVTM and CDR2 ANQGSEA. This CDR3 is 12 amino acids long. Trimming shortened V by 3 bases and J by 4 bases, and 9 bases separated the two germline ends. The CDR3 DNA follows: TGCAGCGTTGAGGTACGGCTCTATGGCTACACCTTC. Protein product: CSVEVRLYGYTF. Supplemented by reference TRBV29-1 and TRBJ1-2, the full variable domain reads SAVISQKPSRDICQRGTSLTIQCQVDSQVTMMFWYRQQPGQSLTLIATANQGSEATYESGFVIDKFPISRPNLTFSTLTVSNMSPEDSSIYLCSVEVRLYGYTFGSGTRLTVV.

The V and J genes are TRBV11-2 and TRBJ2-5; D remains ambiguous. This CDR3 spans 13 amino acids. Germline CDR1 and CDR2: SGHAT and FQNNGV. V lost 7 bases, J lost 5 bases, and 14 bases lay in between. The DNA for the CDR3 is TGTGCCAGCACCCGTAACCTGAGGGAGACCCAGTACTTC. Amino acid sequence: CASTRNLRETQYF.

This clonotype was recorded a few times. The rearrangement uses TRBV7-8 and TRBJ2-1; 8 bases are shared with TRBD2. CDR3 size: 15 residues. With 2 bases clipped from V and 7 bases from J, the junction kept 7 bases outside the gene matches. Germline-derived CDR1 and CDR2 are SGHVS and FQNEAQ. The CDR3 coding sequence is TGTGCCAGCAGCTTACTTGTGTTAGCGGGAAATGAGCAGTTCTTC. Its protein product is CASSLLVLAGNEQFF. The whole variable domain, remainder taken from reference TRBV7-8 and TRBJ2-1, is GAGVSQSPRYKVAKRGQDVALRCDPISGHVSLFWYQQALGQGPEFLTYFQNEAQLDKSGLPSDRFFAERPEGSVSTLKIQRTQQEDSAVYLCASSLLVLAGNEQFFGPGTRLTVL.

This clonotype occurred a few times. CDR3 sequence reads: CAWTGQGLAGELFF. DNA of the CDR3: TGTGCCTGGACGGGACAGGGGCTCGCCGGGGAGCTGTTTTTT. V and J are TRBV30 and TRBJ2-2, with 10 bases identical to TRBD1. CDR3 length equals 14 residues. V shed 4 bases and J 6 bases; nucleotides not matched to a gene: 5. The germline gives CDR1 GTSNPN, CDR2 SVGIG (reference sequence).

This clonotype was found many times. The V call is TRBV11-3, the J call TRBJ2-2; 9 bases fit TRBD1. The CDR3 has 15 amino acids. Germline values: CDR1 SGHNT, CDR2 YENEEA. With V trimmed by 5 bases and J by 7 bases, 8 bases remained unmatched. The CDR3 bases are TGTGCCAGCAGCCGGGACAGGGCGAGGGACGGGGAGCTGTTTTTT. Amino acids: CASSRDRARDGELFF.

The chain joins TRBV7-2 to TRBJ1-2; unclear D gene. Per the germline V gene, CDR1 is SGHTA and CDR2 is FQGNSA. The CDR3 spans 14 residues. V lost 2 bases, J lost 2 bases, and 9 bases lay in between. The CDR3 reads CASSLLMSNYGYTF. The CDR3 DNA sequence: TGTGCCAGCAGCTTATTGATGAGCAACTATGGCTACACCTTC.

The genes are TRBV28 and TRBJ2-3; D is uncertain. The CDR3 runs 16 residues. V lost 4 bases and J lost 2, with 16 bases in between. Germline-derived CDR1 and CDR2 are MDHEN and SYDVKM. The CDR3 sequence is CASSYDRDSVTDTQYF. In nucleotides, the CDR3 is TGTGCCAGCAGTTACGATAGGGATAGTGTCACAGATACGCAGTATTTT. Together with reference TRBV28 and TRBJ2-3, the CDR3 gives the full variable domain: DVKVTQSSRYLVKRTGEKVFLECVQDMDHENMFWYRQDPGLGLRLIYFSYDVKMKEKGDIPEGYSVSREKKERFSLILESASTNQTSMYLCASSYDRDSVTDTQYFGPGTRLTVL.

The chain employs TRBV11-2 and TRBJ2-1, with TRBD1 matching over 7 bases. The CDR3 totals 13 residues. Germline CDR1 is SGHAT and CDR2 is FQNNGV. The V and J ends lost 3 bases and 8 bases, in that order; junction bases with no gene match: 4. The CDR3 sequence: CASSLTGFHEQFF. CDR3 nucleotide sequence: TGTGCCAGCAGCTTGACAGGGTTCCATGAGCAGTTCTTC.

V gene TRBV4-3 combines with J gene TRBJ2-1; D gene unclear. V lost 4 bases and J lost 12, with 19 bases in between. Germline V lookup: CDR1 LGHNA, CDR2 YSLEER. The CDR3 sequence is 14 residues long. The CDR3 nucleotides are TGCGCCAGCAGCCTCGAGGCATCACCCGTAGGGCAGTTCTTC. Its protein is CASSLEASPVGQFF.

The V and J genes are TRBV5-1 and TRBJ1-4; no definite D call. The ends were cut back, 0 bases at V and 7 bases at J, with 10 bases in the middle. Germline CDR1 is SGHRS and CDR2 is YFSETQ. The CDR3 contains 14 residues. CDR3 sequence: CASSLGNAGEKLFF. As DNA, the CDR3 is TGCGCCAGCAGCTTGGGTAATGCGGGTGAAAAACTGTTTTTT.

This clonotype was detected many times. This chain uses TRBV20-1 with TRBJ2-2; perhaps TRBD1 as D (7 bases). The germline V and J ends were trimmed by 6 bases and 3 bases, with 14 bases remaining between them. The germline V gene encodes CDR1 DFQATT and CDR2 SNEGSKA (reference sequence). The CDR3 has 14 amino acids. The CDR3 sequence: CSAPRGAYTGELFF. The CDR3 DNA is TGCAGTGCGCCCAGGGGGGCGTACACCGGGGAGCTGTTTTTT.

This clonotype was detected only a few times. The genes are TRBV29-1 and TRBJ2-7; D gene ambiguous. Trimming took 4 bases from V and 2 from J, leaving 6 bases between them. The germline V gene has CDR1 SQVTM and CDR2 ANQGSEA. This CDR3 region has 11 residues. The CDR3 spells CSVVSTYEQYF. The CDR3 DNA is TGCAGCGTTGTCAGTACCTACGAGCAGTACTTC.

The CDR3: CARGPGLFSDTQYF. The CDR3 DNA follows: TGTGCCAGGGGCCCGGGGCTCTTCTCAGATACGCAGTATTTT. V is TRBV4-2 and J is TRBJ2-3; D assignment may be TRBD1 or TRBD2 (5 bases each). V lost 9 bases and J lost 4, with 17 bases in between. Germline lookup yields CDR1 LGHNA and CDR2 YNFKEQ. This CDR3 spans 14 amino acids.

The chain links TRBV10-1 to TRBJ1-2, with TRBD1 identical over 9 bases. CDR3 size: 15 residues. The germline gives CDR1 WNHNN, CDR2 SYGVQD (reference sequence). Trimming removed 3 bases from V and 7 bases from J; junction bases left unmatched: 9. CDR3: CASSDPGTGSFGYTF. CDR3 DNA: TGCGCCAGCAGTGACCCCGGGACAGGGTCCTTTGGCTACACCTTC.

This rearrangement joins TRBV28 to TRBJ2-7; D remains unclear. The CDR3 spans 12 residues. The V and J ends lost 6 bases and 3 bases respectively, with 9 bases between them. Germline V gene lookup returns CDR1 MDHEN and CDR2 SYDVKM. The CDR3 here is CASSQRRYEQYF. The CDR3, as DNA: TGTGCCAGCAGCCAACGCCGCTACGAGCAGTACTTC.

Notes on this clonotype: A read error may be the cause here, since a much bigger clone is one base away. The chain uses TRBV4-2 and TRBJ2-5, with D perhaps TRBD1 (6 bases). Germline V gives CDR1 LGHNA, CDR2 YNFKEQ. With 3 bases removed from V and 4 bases from J, the gap between germline ends came to 9 bases. The CDR3 is made up of 13 amino acids. Here the CDR3 reads CASSQLGAETQYF. CDR3 nucleotides: TGTGCCAGCAGCCAGCTGGGGGCAGAGACCCAGTACTTC.

The J gene is TRBJ2-1, the V gene TRBV10-3, with 11 positions matching TRBD2. The length of the CDR3 is 14 residues. V gave up 6 bases and J gave up 5 bases; unmatched junction bases: 3. Germline loops: CDR1 ENHRY, CDR2 SYGVKD. CDR3 in amino acids: CAIRGTSGNNEQFF. CDR3 bases: TGTGCCATCAGAGGGACTAGCGGCAACAATGAGCAGTTCTTC.

This chain connects TRBV20-1 to TRBJ2-7; maybe TRBD1 (5 bases). This CDR3 is built from 12 residues. Trimming removed 5 bases from V and 2 bases from J, with 10 bases in between. Per germline, CDR1 DFQATT and CDR2 SNEGSKA (reference sequence). CDR3 nucleotides: TGCAGTGCTGTCAGGGAACCCTACGAGCAGTACTTC. It specifies CSAVREPYEQYF.

This clonotype occurred many times. The V gene is TRBV20-1, the J gene TRBJ2-3; TRBD2 matches 11 bases. The CDR3 has 15 amino acids. Per germline, CDR1 DFQATT and CDR2 SNEGSKA (reference sequence). J was trimmed by 2 bases and V by 5 bases; bases with no gene match: 6. CDR3 in DNA: TGCAGTGCTGCGCGACTAGCGGGGTCCACAGATACGCAGTATTTT. Its protein product is CSAARLAGSTDTQYF.

This clonotype was recorded many times. V is TRBV7-9 and J is TRBJ1-1, with TRBD1 identical over 10 bases. Germline CDR1 is SEHNR and CDR2 is FQNEAQ (reference sequence). V was pared by 5 bases and J by 1 base, with 7 bases of the junction left unmatched. The length of the CDR3 is 16 residues. The CDR3 DNA follows: TGTGCCAGCAGCACAGACAGGGGGCGAAGGAACACTGAAGCTTTCTTT. Translated, it gives CASSTDRGRRNTEAFF.